These 26 T cell receptor beta chains came from one sample sequenced in a study of T cell responses to AZD1222 COVID-19 vaccine. The table came from immunoSEQ multiplex PCR; TCRdb's copy has only in-frame clones and leaves some out. The sample lists tens of thousands of clones; around 90% were seen once. Specimen: peripheral blood, collected 28 days after the second AZD1222 dose. The receptors here all came from an adult who received the AZD1222 COVID-19 vaccine.

The CDR3 sequence: CASSPSGTGGTGELFF. As DNA, the CDR3 is TGTGCCAGCAGTCCTTCGGGGACAGGGGGTACCGGGGAGCTGTTTTTT. This chain links TRBV25-1 with TRBJ2-2; 11 bases match TRBD1. Germline V gives CDR1 MGHDK, CDR2 SYGVNS. This CDR3 has 16 residues. V was pared by 5 bases and J by 5 bases, with 7 bases of the junction left unmatched. Variable domain in full (rest from reference TRBV25-1 and TRBJ2-2): EADIYQTPRYLVIGTGKKITLECSQTMGHDKMYWYQQDPGMELHLIHYSYGVNSTEKGDLSSESTVSRIRTEHFPLTLESARPSHTSQYLCASSPSGTGGTGELFFGEGSRLTVL.

The chain has TRBV30 and TRBJ1-6; D perhaps matches TRBD1 (5 bases). The germline V and J ends were trimmed by 5 bases and 8 bases, with 13 bases remaining between them. The length of the CDR3 is 13 residues. Germline V gene lookup returns CDR1 GTSNPN and CDR2 SVGIG (reference sequence). Written as DNA, the CDR3 is TGTGCCTGGGGGGCGACAGACTATTCACCCCTCCACTTT. As protein: CAWGATDYSPLHF.

The V and J genes are TRBV7-3 and TRBJ1-5; 8 nucleotides match TRBD1. CDR3 length: 13 residues. Germline V CDR1 and CDR2: SGHTA, FQGTGA. V shed 4 bases, J shed 6 bases, and the junction held 2 bases outside the gene matches. The CDR3 spells CASSSGGSQPQHF. CDR3 nucleotide sequence: TGTGCCAGCAGCTCAGGGGGCAGTCAGCCCCAGCATTTT.

CDR3 in DNA: TGCAGCGGTTCTATGGGGCAAGAGACCCAGTACTTC. Translating it yields CSGSMGQETQYF. The rearrangement links TRBV29-1 to TRBJ2-5; D gene ambiguous. Looked up from germline, CDR1 is SQVTM and CDR2 is ANQGSEA. Trimming removed 7 bases at V and 2 bases at J, with 11 bases between. The length of the CDR3 is 12 residues.

The chain couples TRBV28 to TRBJ1-3, with D possibly matching TRBD1 (6 bases). The CDR3 is 17 amino acids. V was shortened by 5 bases and J by 0 bases, with 17 bases between the two germline ends. CDR1 and CDR2 from the germline V gene are MDHEN and SYDVKM. The CDR3: CASSVEGVGYSGNTIYF. CDR3 in DNA: TGTGCCAGCAGTGTAGAGGGGGTTGGGTACTCTGGAAACACCATATATTTT.

This chain connects TRBV7-2 to TRBJ2-5; D call uncertain. The CDR3 runs 13 residues. V was cut by 2 bases and J by 4 bases, with 8 bases left in between. Germline loops: CDR1 SGHTA, CDR2 FQGNSA. The CDR3 coding sequence is TGTGCCAGCAGCTTATTGCAGACAGAGACCCAGTACTTC. It is translated as CASSLLQTETQYF. Full variable domain (outside the CDR3, taken from reference TRBV7-2 and TRBJ2-5): GAGVSQSPSNKVTEKGKDVELRCDPISGHTALYWYRQSLGQGLEFLIYFQGNSAPDKSGLPSDRFSAERTGGSVSTLTIQRTQQEDSAVYLCASSLLQTETQYFGPGTRLLVL.

This chain connects TRBV5-5 to TRBJ1-6; a weak D match, TRBD1 (5 bases). Germline V lookup: CDR1 SGHKS, CDR2 YYEKEE (reference sequence). The CDR3 is 13 residues long. V was shortened by 4 bases and J by 10 bases, with 12 bases between the two germline ends. The CDR3: CASSDWDRSPLHF. The CDR3 bases are TGTGCCAGCAGCGACTGGGACCGATCACCCCTCCACTTT.

The chain links TRBV18 to TRBJ2-7; D might be TRBD1 (6 bases). Germline V gene sequence: CDR1 KGHSH, CDR2 LQKENI. Trimming took off 0 bases at V and 1 base at J, with 10 bases between the two ends. The CDR3 contains 15 residues. The CDR3 DNA reads as TGTGCCAGCTCACCACCGAAACAGGGATCCTACGAGCAGTACTTC. It encodes CASSPPKQGSYEQYF.

CDR3 protein: CASSLAGQRNTGELFF. DNA of the CDR3: TGTGCCAGCAGCTTAGCGGGACAGCGGAACACCGGGGAGCTGTTTTTT. The J gene is TRBJ2-2, the V gene TRBV7-8, with 7 bases matching TRBD1. There are 16 residues in the CDR3. The ends lost 0 bases at V and 1 base at J; junction bases unmatched: 2. The germline CDR1 and CDR2 sequences are SGHVS and FQNEAQ.

J is TRBJ1-3 and V is TRBV7-6; a possible D gene is TRBD1 (5 bases). The CDR3 contains 17 residues. Germline loops: CDR1 SGHVS, CDR2 FNYEAQ. V shed 5 bases and J shed 0 bases, with 17 bases lying between them. The CDR3 loop is CASSPGRGVLSGNTIYF. For the CDR3, the DNA is TGTGCCAGCAGCCCCGGACGGGGCGTCCTCTCTGGAAACACCATATATTTT. Complete variable domain (other parts from reference TRBV7-6 and TRBJ1-3): GAGVSQSPRYKVTKRGQDVALRCDPISGHVSLYWYRQALGQGPEFLTYFNYEAQQDKSGLPNDRFSAERPEGSISTLTIQRTEQRDSAMYRCASSPGRGVLSGNTIYFGEGSWLTVV.

The chain combines TRBV11-3 with TRBJ2-1; 10 bases line up with TRBD2. The CDR3 covers 15 residues. The V gene's germline CDR1 is SGHNT and CDR2 YENEEA. V lost 1 base, J lost 5 bases, and 2 bases stayed unmatched. As DNA, the CDR3 is TGTGCCAGCAGCTTAGTGCTAGCGGGGGACAATGAGCAGTTCTTC. Translation gives CASSLVLAGDNEQFF.

The CDR3 DNA follows: TGTGCCAGCAGGGAGGGGTTGAACACTGAAGCTTTCTTT. Its translation: CASREGLNTEAFF. The chain links TRBV7-2 to TRBJ1-1; weak D call: TRBD1 (5 bases). Germline V gives CDR1 SGHTA, CDR2 FQGNSA. V lost 6 bases, J lost 0 bases, and 8 bases lay in between. The CDR3 contains 13 residues.

The chain couples TRBV3-1 (or the pseudogene TRBV3-2) to TRBJ2-2; tentative D call: TRBD2 (6 bases). The V end was cut by 4 bases, the J end by 2 bases, with 8 bases between. Germline CDR1 is LGHDT and CDR2 is YNNKEL (reference sequence). The CDR3 loop spans 14 amino acids. CDR3 protein: CASSPGTNTGELFF. The CDR3 nucleotides read TGTGCCAGCAGCCCCGGGACTAACACCGGGGAGCTGTTTTTT.

The V and J genes are TRBV2 and TRBJ2-4; the D gene is possibly TRBD2 (5 bases). Germline values: CDR1 SNHLY, CDR2 FYNNEI. The CDR3 is 16 residues long. V was trimmed by 2 bases and J by 3 bases, leaving 14 bases between them. In DNA form, the CDR3 reads TGTGCCAGCAGTGAACTAGCAACCTTCCTCAAAAACATTCAGTACTTC. It specifies CASSELATFLKNIQYF.

For this clone: An end of the junction does not agree with germline; a read error may underlie this. This chain uses TRBV4-2 with TRBJ1-5; D may be TRBD1 (5 bases). This CDR3 is built from 18 residues. CDR1 and CDR2 from the germline V gene are LGHNA and YNFKEQ. CDR3 sequence: CASSQVNPGPLSNQPQHF. For the CDR3, the DNA is TGTGCCAGCAGTCAAGTAAACCCAGGGCCCTTGAGCAATCAGCCCCAGCATTTT.

CDR3: CASSYRFREKLFF. CDR3 in DNA: TGTGCCAGCAGTTACCGATTCAGGGAAAAACTGTTTTTT. This chain links TRBV6-5 with TRBJ1-4; D is ambiguous. This CDR3 is 13 amino acids long. Germline CDR1 and CDR2: MNHEY and SVGAGI. V gave up 2 bases and J gave up 8 bases, with 9 bases separating them.

The chain carries TRBV11-2 and TRBJ1-5; a weak D match, TRBD1 (5 bases). From germline, CDR1 is SGHAT and CDR2 FQNNGV. CDR3 length: 16 residues. The V end was cut by 5 bases, the J end by 3 bases, with 17 bases between. The CDR3 region has the DNA TGTGCCAGCAGCCCCGGGGGTAGGCGGGACAATCAGCCCCAGCATTTT. This encodes CASSPGGRRDNQPQHF.

The chain uses TRBV12-3 or TRBV12-4 and TRBJ1-1, with D hard to call. CDR3 length equals 13 residues. The V end lost 5 bases, the J end lost 1 base, and 8 bases lay between the germline ends. Here the CDR3 DNA reads TGTGCCAGCAGTGCCGACCAGAACACTGAAGCTTTCTTT. Its protein product is CASSADQNTEAFF.

V usage is TRBV4-2 and J usage is TRBJ2-2; D is undetermined. In germline, CDR1 is LGHNA, CDR2 YNFKEQ. V gave up 1 base and J gave up 2 bases, with 8 bases separating them. This CDR3 contains 15 residues. The CDR3 DNA reads TGTGCCAGCAGCCAAGTGTACAGAAACACCGGGGAGCTGTTTTTT. Protein product: CASSQVYRNTGELFF.

J is TRBJ1-5 and V is TRBV15, with D unclear. Per the germline V gene, CDR1 is LNHNV and CDR2 is YYDKDF (reference sequence). V lost 5 bases to trimming and J lost 0 bases, with 5 bases between them. The CDR3 is made up of 13 amino acids. This CDR3 is CATSPYSNQPQHF. As DNA, the CDR3 is TGTGCCACCAGCCCGTATAGCAATCAGCCCCAGCATTTT.

The rearrangement links TRBV19 to TRBJ1-1; D uncertain. Trimming shortened V by 5 bases and J by 5 bases, and 12 bases separated the two germline ends. The CDR3 contains 13 residues. Germline-derived CDR1 and CDR2 are LNHDA and SQIVND (reference sequence). In DNA, the CDR3 is TGTGCCAGTAGTGAGGGTTTGGGGACTGAAGCTTTCTTT. Protein: CASSEGLGTEAFF.

The chain carries TRBV5-5 and TRBJ1-1; a weak D match, TRBD1 (5 bases). CDR3 length: 13 residues. V was pared by 1 base and J by 5 bases, with 9 bases between. The germline gives CDR1 SGHKS, CDR2 YYEKEE (reference sequence). The CDR3 bases are TGTGCCAGCAGCTTGCAGGGTTGGACTGAAGCTTTCTTT. This translates into CASSLQGWTEAFF. Using reference TRBV5-5 and TRBJ1-1 for the parts outside the CDR3, the full variable domain is DAGVTQSPTHLIKTRGQQVTLRCSPISGHKSVSWYQQVLGQGPQFIFQYYEKEERGRGNFPDRFSARQFPNYSSELNVNALLLGDSALYLCASSLQGWTEAFFGQGTRLTVV.

The chain combines TRBV13 with TRBJ2-7; D is possibly TRBD1 or TRBD2 (6 bases each). V was trimmed by 3 bases and J by 6 bases, leaving 18 bases between them. Germline V gives CDR1 PRHDT, CDR2 FYEKMQ (reference sequence). CDR3 length: 15 amino acids. CDR3 in amino acids: CASSFGGRLGGEQYF. In DNA, the CDR3 is TGTGCCAGCAGCTTTGGGGGGCGCCTGGGTGGCGAGCAGTACTTC. Filled out from reference TRBV13 and TRBJ2-7, the complete variable domain reads AAGVIQSPRHLIKEKRETATLKCYPIPRHDTVYWYQQGPGQDPQFLISFYEKMQSDKGSIPDRFSAQQFSDYHSELNMSSLELGDSALYFCASSFGGRLGGEQYFGPGTRLTVT.

This chain uses TRBV6-5 with TRBJ1-5; D is unresolved. The CDR3 covers 14 residues. The V and J ends lost 5 bases and 6 bases respectively, with 14 bases between them. In germline, CDR1 is MNHEY, CDR2 SVGAGI. In DNA, the CDR3 is TGTGCCAGCAGTCCCCGGAGTCTGGGTCAGCCCCAGCATTTT. Protein sequence: CASSPRSLGQPQHF.

The chain uses TRBV14 and TRBJ1-4; 8 nucleotides match TRBD1. J was trimmed by 8 bases and V by 0 bases; bases with no gene match: 5. The CDR3 loop spans 15 amino acids. CDR1 is SGHDN and CDR2 is FVKESK in the germline V gene. The CDR3 DNA is TGTGCCAGCAGCCAAGATTTTCGGACAGGGGAAAAACTGTTTTTT. This gives the protein CASSQDFRTGEKLFF.

V is TRBV20-1 and J is TRBJ1-1; D not resolved. Trimming cost V 0 bases and J 10 bases, with 9 bases left between them. There are 11 residues in the CDR3. Germline CDR1 DFQATT, CDR2 SNEGSKA (reference sequence). CDR3 sequence reads: CSARDGIGAFF. For the CDR3, the DNA is TGCAGTGCTAGAGATGGCATCGGAGCTTTCTTT.